What follows is one T cell receptor beta chain and its context. This sample was included in a study of OX40 agonist ivuxolimab in advanced cancers. Study information: The dose-escalation group included hepatocellular carcinoma, melanoma, renal cell carcinoma and head and neck cancer.

CDR1 is LNHDA, CDR2 SQIVND, per germline (reference sequence). This CDR3 is 14 amino acids long. Trimming left V 6 bases short and J 2 bases short, with 11 bases between. Sequencing was performed with immunoSEQ multiplex PCR; in TCRdb, only in-frame clones are kept and a portion is missing. The sample has some 100,000 clones, approximately 84% seen once; the top ten hold around 2%. The chain links TRBV19 to TRBJ1-5; D remains ambiguous. This TCR derives from an adult with an advanced solid tumor such as melanoma, head and neck, liver or kidney cancer. The input for sequencing was CD4+ or CD8+ T cells sorted from blood, taken in a trial of the OX40 agonist ivuxolimab. The CDR3 sequence: CASSRSGGNQPQHF. As DNA, the CDR3 is TGTGCCAGTAGCAGGTCCGGGGGCAATCAGCCCCAGCATTTT.